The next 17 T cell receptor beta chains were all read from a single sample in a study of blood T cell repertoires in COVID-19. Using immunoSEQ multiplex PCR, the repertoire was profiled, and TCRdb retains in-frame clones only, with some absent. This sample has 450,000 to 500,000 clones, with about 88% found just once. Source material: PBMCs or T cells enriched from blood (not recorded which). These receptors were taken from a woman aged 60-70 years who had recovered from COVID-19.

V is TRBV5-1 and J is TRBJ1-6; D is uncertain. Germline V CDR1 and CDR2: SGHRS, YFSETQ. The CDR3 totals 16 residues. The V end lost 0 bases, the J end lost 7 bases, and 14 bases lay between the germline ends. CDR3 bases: TGCGCCAGCAGCTTGGGGCACACACCCCAAAATTCACCCCTCCACTTT. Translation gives CASSLGHTPQNSPLHF.

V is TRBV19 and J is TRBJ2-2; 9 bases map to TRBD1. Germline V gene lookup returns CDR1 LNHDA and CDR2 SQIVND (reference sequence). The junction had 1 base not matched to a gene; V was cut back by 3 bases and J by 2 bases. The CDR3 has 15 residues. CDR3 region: CASSMGQGNTGELFF. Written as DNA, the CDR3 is TGTGCCAGTAGTATGGGACAGGGTAACACCGGGGAGCTGTTTTTT.

CDR3 sequence: CASSRGQQTNYGYTF. The CDR3 region has the DNA TGTGCCAGCAGCCGAGGGCAGCAAACTAACTATGGCTACACCTTC. The chain links TRBV3-1 (or the pseudogene TRBV3-2) to TRBJ1-2; D is unclear. Germline V lookup: CDR1 LGHDT, CDR2 YNNKEL (reference sequence). Trimming took off 4 bases at V and 0 bases at J, with 12 bases between the two ends. This CDR3 comprises 15 residues.

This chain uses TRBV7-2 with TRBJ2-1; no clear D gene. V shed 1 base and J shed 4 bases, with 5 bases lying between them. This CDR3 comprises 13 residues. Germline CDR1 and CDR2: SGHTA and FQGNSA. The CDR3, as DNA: TGTGCCAGCAGCTTAGGGCCTTACAATGAGCAGTTCTTC. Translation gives CASSLGPYNEQFF.

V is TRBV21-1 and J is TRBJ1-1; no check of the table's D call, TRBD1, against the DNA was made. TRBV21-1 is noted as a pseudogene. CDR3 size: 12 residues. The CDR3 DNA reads TGTGCCAGCAGCGGGGCCGACACTGAAGCTTTCTTT. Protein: CASSGADTEAFF.

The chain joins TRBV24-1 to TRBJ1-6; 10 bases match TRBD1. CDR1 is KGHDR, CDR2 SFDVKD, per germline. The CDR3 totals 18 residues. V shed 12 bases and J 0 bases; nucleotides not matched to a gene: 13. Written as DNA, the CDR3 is TGTGCCGCTGCTGCACCGGGACAGGGGAGCTCCTATAATTCACCCCTCCACTTT. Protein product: CAAAAPGQGSSYNSPLHF.

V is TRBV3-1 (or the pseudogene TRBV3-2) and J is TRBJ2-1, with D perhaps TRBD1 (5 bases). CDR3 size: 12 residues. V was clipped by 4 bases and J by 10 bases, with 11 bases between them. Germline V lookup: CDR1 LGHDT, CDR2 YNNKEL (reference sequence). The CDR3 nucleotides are TGTGCCAGCAGCCTCATAGCAGGGGAGCAGTTCTTC. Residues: CASSLIAGEQFF.

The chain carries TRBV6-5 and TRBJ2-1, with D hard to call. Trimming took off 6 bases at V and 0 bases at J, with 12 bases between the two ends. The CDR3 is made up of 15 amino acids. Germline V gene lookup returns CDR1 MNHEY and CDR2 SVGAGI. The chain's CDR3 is CASSDVESSYNEQFF. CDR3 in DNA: TGTGCCAGCAGCGACGTGGAGAGCTCCTACAATGAGCAGTTCTTC.

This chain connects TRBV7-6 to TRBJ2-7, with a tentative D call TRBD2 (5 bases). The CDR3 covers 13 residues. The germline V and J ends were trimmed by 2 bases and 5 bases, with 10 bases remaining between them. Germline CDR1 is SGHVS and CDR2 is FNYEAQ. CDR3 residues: CASSLILEDEQYF. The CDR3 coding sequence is TGTGCCAGCAGCTTAATCCTGGAGGACGAGCAGTACTTC.

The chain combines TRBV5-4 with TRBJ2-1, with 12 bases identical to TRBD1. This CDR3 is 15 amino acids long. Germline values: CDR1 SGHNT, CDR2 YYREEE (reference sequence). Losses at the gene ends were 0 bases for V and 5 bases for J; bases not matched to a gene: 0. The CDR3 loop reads CASSLGDRGHNEQFF. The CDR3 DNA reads TGTGCCAGCAGCTTGGGGGACAGGGGGCACAATGAGCAGTTCTTC.

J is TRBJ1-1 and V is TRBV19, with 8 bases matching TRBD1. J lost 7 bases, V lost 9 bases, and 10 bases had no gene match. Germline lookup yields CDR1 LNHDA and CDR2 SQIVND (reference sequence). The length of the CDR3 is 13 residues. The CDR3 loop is CASRSPGGDEAFF. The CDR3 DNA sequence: TGTGCCAGCCGTTCTCCAGGGGGCGATGAAGCTTTCTTT.

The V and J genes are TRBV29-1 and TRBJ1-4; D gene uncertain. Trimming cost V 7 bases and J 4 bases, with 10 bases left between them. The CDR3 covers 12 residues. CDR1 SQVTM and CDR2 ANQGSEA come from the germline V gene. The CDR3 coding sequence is TGCAGCGCGGAGAGGGATAATGAAAAACTGTTTTTT. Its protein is CSAERDNEKLFF.

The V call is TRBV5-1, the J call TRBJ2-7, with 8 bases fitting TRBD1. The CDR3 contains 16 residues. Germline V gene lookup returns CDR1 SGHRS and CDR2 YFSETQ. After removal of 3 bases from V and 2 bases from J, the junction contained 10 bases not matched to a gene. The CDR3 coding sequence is TGCGCCAGCAGCTCCCTTGCAGGGGGCGGAACCTACGAGCAGTACTTC. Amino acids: CASSSLAGGGTYEQYF.

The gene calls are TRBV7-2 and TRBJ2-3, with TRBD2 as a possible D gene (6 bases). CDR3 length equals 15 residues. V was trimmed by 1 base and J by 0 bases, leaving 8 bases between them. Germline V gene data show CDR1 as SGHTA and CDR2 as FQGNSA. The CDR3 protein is CASSLEGTSTDTQYF. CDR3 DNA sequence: TGTGCCAGCAGCTTAGAAGGGACTAGCACAGATACGCAGTATTTT.

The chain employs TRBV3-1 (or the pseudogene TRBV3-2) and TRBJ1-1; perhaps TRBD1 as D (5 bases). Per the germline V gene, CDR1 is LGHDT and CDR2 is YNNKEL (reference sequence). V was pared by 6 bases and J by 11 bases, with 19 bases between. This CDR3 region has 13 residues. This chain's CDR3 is CASSLGPAPRAFF. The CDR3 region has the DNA TGTGCCAGCAGTCTGGGGCCCGCACCCCGGGCTTTCTTT.

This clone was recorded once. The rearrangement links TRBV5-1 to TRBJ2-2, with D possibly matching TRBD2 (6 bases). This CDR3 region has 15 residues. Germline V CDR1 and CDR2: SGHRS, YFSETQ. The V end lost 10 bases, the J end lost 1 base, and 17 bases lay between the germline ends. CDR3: CAGSRTGENTGELFF. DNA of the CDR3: TGCGCCGGGTCGCGGACGGGGGAGAACACCGGGGAGCTGTTTTTT. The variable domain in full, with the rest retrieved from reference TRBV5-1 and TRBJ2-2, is KAGVTQTPRYLIKTRGQQVTLSCSPISGHRSVSWYQQTPGQGLQFLFEYFSETQRNKGNFPGRFSGRQFSNSRSEMNVSTLELGDSALYLCAGSRTGENTGELFFGEGSRLTVL.

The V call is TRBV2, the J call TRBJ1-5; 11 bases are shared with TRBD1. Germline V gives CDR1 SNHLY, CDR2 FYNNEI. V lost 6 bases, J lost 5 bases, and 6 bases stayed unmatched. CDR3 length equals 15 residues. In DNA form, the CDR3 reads TGTGCCAGCAGCTTCGGGACAGGGGGGCATCAGCCCCAGCATTTT. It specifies CASSFGTGGHQPQHF.